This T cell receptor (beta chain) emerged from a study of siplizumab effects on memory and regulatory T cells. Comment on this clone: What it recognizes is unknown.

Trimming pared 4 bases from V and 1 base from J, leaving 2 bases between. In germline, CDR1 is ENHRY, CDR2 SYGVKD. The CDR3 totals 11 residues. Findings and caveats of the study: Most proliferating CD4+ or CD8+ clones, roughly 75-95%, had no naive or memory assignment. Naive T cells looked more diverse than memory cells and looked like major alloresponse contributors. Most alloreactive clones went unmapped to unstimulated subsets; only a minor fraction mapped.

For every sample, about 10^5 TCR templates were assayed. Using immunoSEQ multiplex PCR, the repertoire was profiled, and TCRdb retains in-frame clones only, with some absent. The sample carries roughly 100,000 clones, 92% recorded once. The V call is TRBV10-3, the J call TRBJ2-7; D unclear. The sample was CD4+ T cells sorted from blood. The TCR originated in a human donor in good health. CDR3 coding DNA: TGTGCCATCAGTGCGTCCTACGAGCAGTACTTC. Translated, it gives CAISASYEQYF.